These 16 T cell receptor beta chains were sequenced from one sample in a study of T-cell reconstitution after alpha-beta-depleted transplantation in children. Unique molecular identifiers were built into the TCRbeta library. Each CDR3 protein is one row after TCRdb ran MiXCR on the PCR reads. The sample consists of 380,000 or so distinct CDR3 sequences, about 14% of them appearing once. The sequences come from PBMCs, collected from the stem cell graft. These TCRs come from a human donor who donated a stem cell graft to a child with Fanconi anemia.

This clonotype was seen a few times. This chain's CDR3 is CASSSAGAFQETQYF. The CDR3, as DNA: TGTGCCAGCAGTTCAGCGGGGGCCTTCCAAGAGACCCAGTACTTC. This chain uses TRBV12-3 or TRBV12-4 with TRBJ2-5; 8 bases agree with TRBD2. Unmatched junction bases numbered 5, after V lost 4 bases and J lost 1 base. The CDR3 is 15 amino acids.

This clonotype was observed many times. V is TRBV6-4 and J is TRBJ2-2; the match to TRBD1 covers 8 bases. From germline, CDR1 is MRHNA and CDR2 SNTAGT. V was pared by 5 bases and J by 1 base, with 6 bases of the junction left unmatched. This CDR3 is 16 amino acids long. DNA for the CDR3: TGTGCCAGCAGTCTAGGGACAGGCAAGAACACCGGGGAGCTGTTTTTT. Its protein product is CASSLGTGKNTGELFF.

This clonotype was seen more than once but under ten times. This CDR3 is CASSLGGRYEQYV. The DNA for the CDR3 is TGTGCCAGCAGCTTAGGAGGACGGTACGAGCAGTACGTC. V gene TRBV11-2 combines with J gene TRBJ2-7; D is unclear. Trimming stripped 1 base from V and 4 bases from J, with 8 bases between. There are 13 residues in the CDR3. Per the germline V gene, CDR1 is SGHAT and CDR2 is FQNNGV.

This clonotype was detected only a few times. The chain has TRBV7-2 and TRBJ2-3; no definite D call. V lost 6 bases and J 4 bases, leaving 8 bases between the germline ends. The germline V gene encodes CDR1 SGHTA and CDR2 FQGNSA. This CDR3 spans 12 amino acids. CDR3: CASRPTADTQYF. For the CDR3, the DNA is TGTGCCAGCAGGCCTACGGCAGATACGCAGTATTTT.

V gene TRBV24-1 combines with J gene TRBJ1-1; 7 bases match TRBD1. Trimming at V came to 6 bases and at J to 7 bases, leaving 4 bases not matched to a gene. This CDR3 has 12 residues. Germline V gene lookup returns CDR1 KGHDR and CDR2 SFDVKD. CDR3 loop: CATSRQGGEAFF. DNA for the CDR3: TGTGCCACCAGTCGGCAGGGGGGTGAAGCTTTCTTT.

This clonotype was seen a handful of times. The chain uses TRBV6-5 and TRBJ2-1; 8 bases are shared with TRBD2. Per the germline V gene, CDR1 is MNHEY and CDR2 is SVGAGI. Trimming at V came to 4 bases and at J to 7 bases, leaving 6 bases not matched to a gene. The CDR3 is 14 residues long. CDR3 coding DNA: TGTGCCAGCAGTTCCGGGACTAGGGTTAATGAGCAGTTCTTC. This gives the protein CASSSGTRVNEQFF.

The DNA of the CDR3 is TGTGCCAGCAGCTTAGATCGGGACGTGAACACTGAAGCTTTCTTT. Residues: CASSLDRDVNTEAFF. The J gene is TRBJ1-1, the V gene TRBV7-3; tentative D call: TRBD1 (5 bases). Per the germline V gene, CDR1 is SGHTA and CDR2 is FQGTGA. V lost 2 bases and J 0 bases, leaving 10 bases between the germline ends. The CDR3 is 15 amino acids.

The chain is built from TRBV15 and TRBJ2-3; 7 bases are shared with TRBD1. Losses at the gene ends were 4 bases for V and 5 bases for J; bases not matched to a gene: 3. CDR3 length equals 13 residues. Germline assignment: CDR1 LNHNV and CDR2 YYDKDF (reference sequence). CDR3 amino acids: CATSIRGRDTQYF. In DNA form, the CDR3 reads TGTGCCACCAGCATTAGGGGGCGAGATACGCAGTATTTT.

This clonotype occurred a few times. The V call is TRBV6-1, the J call TRBJ1-4; possibly TRBD1 for D (5 bases). V was clipped by 5 bases and J by 1 base, with 14 bases between them. CDR1 and CDR2 (germline): MNHNS, SASEGT. This CDR3 contains 16 residues. CDR3 sequence (DNA): TGTGCCAGCAGTCTATACGGGGACGGAACTAATGAAAAACTGTTTTTT. Translating it yields CASSLYGDGTNEKLFF.

The V call is TRBV20-1, the J call TRBJ2-1, with 7 bases fitting TRBD1. The CDR3 extends over 16 amino acids. The germline V gene has CDR1 DFQATT and CDR2 SNEGSKA (reference sequence). Germline trimming cut 1 base from V and 10 bases from J; bases unmatched to any gene: 16. CDR3 DNA sequence: TGCAGTGCTAGAGGGACGGCCAACAGGGGTAGTCAGGAGCAGTTCTTC. Its protein product is CSARGTANRGSQEQFF.

The chain uses TRBV11-2 and TRBJ1-1; perhaps TRBD1 as D (5 bases). This CDR3 has 15 residues. The V end lost 3 bases, the J end lost 6 bases, and 17 bases lay between the germline ends. CDR1 and CDR2 from the germline V gene are SGHAT and FQNNGV. The CDR3 region is CASSFLTYPGAEAFF. The DNA for the CDR3 is TGTGCCAGCAGCTTTTTGACATACCCGGGGGCTGAAGCTTTCTTT. The full variable domain, in which reference TRBV11-2 and TRBJ1-1 provide the parts outside the CDR3, is EAGVAQSPRYKIIEKRQSVAFWCNPISGHATLYWYQQILGQGPKLLIQFQNNGVVDDSQLPKDRFSAERLKGVDSTLKIQPAKLEDSAVYLCASSFLTYPGAEAFFGQGTRLTVV.

This clonotype was seen only once. Sequence at one end of the junction differs from germline and may be a read error. The chain uses TRBV24-1 and TRBJ2-3; D remains unclear. This CDR3 region has 14 residues. Per germline, CDR1 KGHDR and CDR2 SFDVKD. CDR3 nucleotide sequence: TGTGCCACCAGTGATTCCATAGCCTCCGATACGGAGTATTTT. It codes for CATSDSIASDTEYF.

This clonotype was found a few times. The rearrangement uses TRBV29-1 and TRBJ2-5; 10 bases match TRBD1. The germline V gene has CDR1 SQVTM and CDR2 ANQGSEA. J gave up 7 bases and V 2 bases, and 4 bases lay outside the gene matches. The CDR3 has 13 residues. In DNA form, the CDR3 reads TGCAGCGTTGAATATCGGACAGGGGGGACCCAGTACTTC. Protein sequence: CSVEYRTGGTQYF.

This clonotype was seen ten or more times. In DNA form, the CDR3 reads TGCGCCAGCAGCCCTGTCGGGGGGGGAGGTAAAAGTGAAGCTTTCTTT. It is translated as CASSPVGGGGKSEAFF. The rearrangement joins TRBV4-3 to TRBJ1-1; D is perhaps TRBD1 (5 bases). Germline lookup yields CDR1 LGHNA and CDR2 YSLEER. The CDR3 covers 16 residues. V lost 4 bases, J lost 7 bases, and 22 bases lay in between.

This chain uses TRBV7-2 with TRBJ1-2; D is possibly TRBD1 (5 bases). The CDR3 is made up of 14 amino acids. CDR1 SGHTA and CDR2 FQGNSA come from the germline V gene. Trimming took 4 bases from V and 6 from J, leaving 15 bases between them. The CDR3 DNA sequence: TGTGCCAGCAGCTCAACAGGACGCAGGGATGGCTACACCTTC. Its translation: CASSSTGRRDGYTF. Together with reference TRBV7-2 and TRBJ1-2, the CDR3 gives the full variable domain: GAGVSQSPSNKVTEKGKDVELRCDPISGHTALYWYRQSLGQGLEFLIYFQGNSAPDKSGLPSDRFSAERTGGSVSTLTIQRTQQEDSAVYLCASSSTGRRDGYTFGSGTRLTVV.

The V call is TRBV3-1, the J call TRBJ1-2; no reliable D call. The CDR3 totals 13 residues. Germline V gene data show CDR1 as LGHDT and CDR2 as YNNKEL (reference sequence). The germline V and J ends were trimmed by 5 bases and 4 bases, with 11 bases remaining between them. The CDR3 sequence is CASSESKGYGYTF. In DNA, the CDR3 is TGTGCCAGCAGCGAAAGCAAGGGCTATGGCTACACCTTC. The full variable domain, its missing parts supplied by reference TRBV3-1 and TRBJ1-2, is DTAVSQTPKYLVTQMGNDKSIKCEQNLGHDTMYWYKQDSKKFLKIMFSYNNKELIINETVPNRFSPKSPDKAHLNLHINSLELGDSAVYFCASSESKGYGYTFGSGTRLTVV.